Following are 4 T cell receptor beta chains from one sample sequenced in a study of long-term antiretroviral therapy in people with HIV. At survey level, the immunoSEQ assay was run in its v3.0 version. Sequencing was performed with immunoSEQ multiplex PCR; in TCRdb, only in-frame clones are kept and a portion is missing. In the table there are 20,000 to 25,000 clones, about 88% of which are singletons. The specimen was unsorted PBMCs, collected 1.9 years after starting antiretroviral therapy. The receptors come from a woman under 40 with HIV.

The chain combines TRBV30 with TRBJ1-2, with 9 bases aligning to TRBD1. The V gene end was trimmed by 4 bases and the J gene end by 5 bases; junction bases not matched to a gene: 2. Germline CDR1 is GTSNPN and CDR2 is SVGIG (reference sequence). The CDR3 spans 12 residues. CDR3 coding DNA: TGTGCCTGGATCGGGACAGGGTATGGCTACACCTTC. This gives the protein CAWIGTGYGYTF.

This clone was detected only a few times. This rearrangement joins TRBV9 to TRBJ2-3; D remains ambiguous. Germline V gives CDR1 SGDLS, CDR2 YYNGEE. This CDR3 contains 14 residues. Deletions cut 0 bases from V and 0 bases from J, with 5 bases between. The CDR3 here is CASSVAGSTDTQYF. The DNA for the CDR3 is TGTGCCAGCAGCGTAGCAGGCAGCACAGATACGCAGTATTTT. Together with reference TRBV9 and TRBJ2-3, the CDR3 gives the full variable domain: DSGVTQTPKHLITATGQRVTLRCSPRSGDLSVYWYQQSLDQGLQFLIQYYNGEERAKGNILERFSAQQFPDLHSELNLSSLELGDSALYFCASSVAGSTDTQYFGPGTRLTVL.

The rearrangement uses TRBV11-2 and TRBJ1-5; D gene uncertain. Germline V gene lookup returns CDR1 SGHAT and CDR2 FQNNGV. Between the trimmed V and J ends, which lost 3 bases and 5 bases, there was a span of 2 bases. This CDR3 contains 11 residues. The chain's CDR3 is CASSFYQPQHF. The CDR3 DNA reads as TGTGCCAGCAGCTTTTATCAGCCCCAGCATTTT.

The CDR3 DNA reads TGTGCCAGCCGGCCTAGCTCTGGAAACACCATATATTTT. Translating it yields CASRPSSGNTIYF. This rearrangement joins TRBV14 to TRBJ1-3; no clear D. The CDR3 covers 13 residues. The V end was cut by 8 bases, the J end by 0 bases, with 8 bases between. Germline-derived CDR1 and CDR2 are SGHDN and FVKESK.